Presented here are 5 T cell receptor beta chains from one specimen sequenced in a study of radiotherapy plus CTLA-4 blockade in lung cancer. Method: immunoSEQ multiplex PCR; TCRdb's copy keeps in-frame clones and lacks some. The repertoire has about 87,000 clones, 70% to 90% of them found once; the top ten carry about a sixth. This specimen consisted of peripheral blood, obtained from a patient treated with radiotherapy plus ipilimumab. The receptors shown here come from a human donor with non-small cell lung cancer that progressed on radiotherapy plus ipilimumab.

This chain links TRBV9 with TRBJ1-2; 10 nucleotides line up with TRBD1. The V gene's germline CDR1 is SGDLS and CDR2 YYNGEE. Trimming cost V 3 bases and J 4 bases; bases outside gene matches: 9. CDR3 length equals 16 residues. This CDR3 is CASSAYERTGGYGYTF. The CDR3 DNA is TGTGCCAGCAGCGCCTACGAACGGACAGGGGGCTATGGCTACACCTTC.

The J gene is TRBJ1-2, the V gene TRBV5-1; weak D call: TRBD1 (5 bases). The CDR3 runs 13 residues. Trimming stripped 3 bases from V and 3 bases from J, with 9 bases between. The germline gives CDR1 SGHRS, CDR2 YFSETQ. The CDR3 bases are TGCGCCAGCAGCTCCCCGGGGGACTATGGCTACACCTTC. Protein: CASSSPGDYGYTF. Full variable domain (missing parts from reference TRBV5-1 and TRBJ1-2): KAGVTQTPRYLIKTRGQQVTLSCSPISGHRSVSWYQQTPGQGLQFLFEYFSETQRNKGNFPGRFSGRQFSNSRSEMNVSTLELGDSALYLCASSSPGDYGYTFGSGTRLTVV.

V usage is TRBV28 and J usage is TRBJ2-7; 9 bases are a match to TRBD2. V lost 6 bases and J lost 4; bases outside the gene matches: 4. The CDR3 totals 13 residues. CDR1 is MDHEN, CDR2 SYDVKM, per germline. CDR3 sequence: CASRLAGFYEQYF. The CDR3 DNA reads TGTGCCAGCAGGCTAGCGGGGTTTTACGAGCAGTACTTC.

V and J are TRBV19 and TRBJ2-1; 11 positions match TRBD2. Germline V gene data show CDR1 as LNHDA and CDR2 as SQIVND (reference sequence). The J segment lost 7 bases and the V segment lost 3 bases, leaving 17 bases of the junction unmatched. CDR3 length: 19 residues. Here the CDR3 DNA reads TGTGCCAGTAGTATGGGGACTAGCGGAGAGGGCCCCTTAGGGAATGAGCAGTTCTTC. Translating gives CASSMGTSGEGPLGNEQFF. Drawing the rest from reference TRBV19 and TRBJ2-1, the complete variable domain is DGGITQSPKYLFRKEGQNVTLSCEQNLNHDAMYWYRQDPGQGLRLIYYSQIVNDFQKGDIAEGYSVSREKKESFPLTVTSAQKNPTAFYLCASSMGTSGEGPLGNEQFFGPGTRLTVL.

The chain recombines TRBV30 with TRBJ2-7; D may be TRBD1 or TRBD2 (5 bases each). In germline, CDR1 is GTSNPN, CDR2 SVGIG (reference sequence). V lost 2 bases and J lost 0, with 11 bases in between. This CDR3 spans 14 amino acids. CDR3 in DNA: TGTGCCTGGAGTAGCCGGGACGGCTCCTACGAGCAGTACTTC. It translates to CAWSSRDGSYEQYF.